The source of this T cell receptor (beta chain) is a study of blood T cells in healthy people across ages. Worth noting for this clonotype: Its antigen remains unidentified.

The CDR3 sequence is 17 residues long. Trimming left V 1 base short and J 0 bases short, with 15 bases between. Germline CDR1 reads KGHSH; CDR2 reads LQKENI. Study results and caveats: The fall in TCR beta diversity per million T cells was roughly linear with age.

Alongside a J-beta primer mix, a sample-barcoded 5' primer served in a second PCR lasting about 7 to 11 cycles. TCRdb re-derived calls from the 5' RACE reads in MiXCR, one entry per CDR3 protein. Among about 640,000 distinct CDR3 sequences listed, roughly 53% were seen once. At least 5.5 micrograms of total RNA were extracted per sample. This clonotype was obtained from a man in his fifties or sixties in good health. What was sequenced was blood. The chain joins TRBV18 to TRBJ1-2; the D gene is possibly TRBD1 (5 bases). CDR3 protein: CASSPRQLELANYGYTF. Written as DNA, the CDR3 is TGTGCCAGCTCACCACGACAGCTCGAGTTAGCTAACTATGGCTACACCTTC.